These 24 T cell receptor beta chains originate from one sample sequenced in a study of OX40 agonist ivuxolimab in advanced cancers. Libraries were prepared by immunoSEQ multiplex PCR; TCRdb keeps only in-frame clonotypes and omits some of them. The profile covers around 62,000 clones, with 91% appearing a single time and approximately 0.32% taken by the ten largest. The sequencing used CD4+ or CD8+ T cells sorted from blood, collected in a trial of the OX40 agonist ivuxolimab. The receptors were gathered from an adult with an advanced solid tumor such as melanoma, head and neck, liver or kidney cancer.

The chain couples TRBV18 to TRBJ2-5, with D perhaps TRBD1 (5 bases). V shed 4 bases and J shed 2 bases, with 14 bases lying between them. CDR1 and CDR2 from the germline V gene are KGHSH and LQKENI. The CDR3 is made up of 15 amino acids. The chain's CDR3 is CASSQRQRAQETQYF. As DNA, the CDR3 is TGTGCCAGCTCACAAAGACAGAGAGCTCAAGAGACCCAGTACTTC.

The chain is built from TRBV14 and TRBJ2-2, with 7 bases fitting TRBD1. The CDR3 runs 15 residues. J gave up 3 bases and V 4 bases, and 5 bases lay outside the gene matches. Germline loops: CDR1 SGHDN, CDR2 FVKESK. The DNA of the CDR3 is TGTGCCAGCAGCCCCCGGGACAGATACACCGGGGAGCTGTTTTTT. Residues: CASSPRDRYTGELFF.

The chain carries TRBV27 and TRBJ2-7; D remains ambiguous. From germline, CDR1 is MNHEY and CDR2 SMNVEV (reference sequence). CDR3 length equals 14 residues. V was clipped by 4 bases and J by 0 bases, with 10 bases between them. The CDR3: CASSSGPLSYEQYF. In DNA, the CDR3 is TGTGCCAGCAGTTCCGGGCCCCTCTCCTACGAGCAGTACTTC.

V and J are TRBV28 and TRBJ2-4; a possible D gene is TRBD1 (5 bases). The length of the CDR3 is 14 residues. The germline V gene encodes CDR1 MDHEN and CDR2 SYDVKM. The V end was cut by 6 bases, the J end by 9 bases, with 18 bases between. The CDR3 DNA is TGTGCCAGCAGCCCTATCCGGACAACGAGCATTCAGTACTTC. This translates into CASSPIRTTSIQYF.

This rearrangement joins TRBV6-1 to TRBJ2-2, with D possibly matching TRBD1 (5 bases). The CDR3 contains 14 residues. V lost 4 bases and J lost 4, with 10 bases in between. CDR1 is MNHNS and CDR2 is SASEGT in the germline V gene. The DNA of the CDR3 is TGTGCCAGCAGTGTAATCGACAGCACCGGGGAGCTGTTTTTT. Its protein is CASSVIDSTGELFF.

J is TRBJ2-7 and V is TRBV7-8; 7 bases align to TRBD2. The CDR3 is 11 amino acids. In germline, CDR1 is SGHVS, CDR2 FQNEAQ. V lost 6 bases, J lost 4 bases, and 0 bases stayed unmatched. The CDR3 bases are TGTGCCAGCAGGGGGGGGTACGAGCAGTACTTC. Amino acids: CASRGGYEQYF.

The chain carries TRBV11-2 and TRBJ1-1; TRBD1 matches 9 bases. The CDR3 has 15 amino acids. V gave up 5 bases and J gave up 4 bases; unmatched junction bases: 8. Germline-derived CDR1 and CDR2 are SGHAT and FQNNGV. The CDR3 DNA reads TGTGCCAGCAGCATCACAGGGGGCGCGGGCACTGAAGCTTTCTTT. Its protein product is CASSITGGAGTEAFF.

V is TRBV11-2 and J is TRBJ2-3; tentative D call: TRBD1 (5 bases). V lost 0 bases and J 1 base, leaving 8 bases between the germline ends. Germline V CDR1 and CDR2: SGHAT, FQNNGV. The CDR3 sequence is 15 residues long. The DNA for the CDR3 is TGTGCCAGCAGCTTAGATGGACATCGCACAGATACGCAGTATTTT. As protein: CASSLDGHRTDTQYF.

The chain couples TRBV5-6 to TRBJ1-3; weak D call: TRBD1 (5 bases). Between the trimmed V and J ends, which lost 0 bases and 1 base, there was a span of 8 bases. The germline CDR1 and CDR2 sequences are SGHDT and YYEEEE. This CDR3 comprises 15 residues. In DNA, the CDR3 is TGTGCCAGCAGCTTGGGCCGGGGGTCTGGAAACACCATATATTTT. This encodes CASSLGRGSGNTIYF.

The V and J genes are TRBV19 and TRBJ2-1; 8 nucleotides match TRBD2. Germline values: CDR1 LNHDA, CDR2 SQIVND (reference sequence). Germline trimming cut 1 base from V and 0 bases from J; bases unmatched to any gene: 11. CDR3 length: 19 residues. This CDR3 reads CASSIAPRTSSLSYNEQFF. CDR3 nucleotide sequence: TGTGCCAGTAGTATAGCCCCCCGGACTAGCTCCCTCTCCTACAATGAGCAGTTCTTC.

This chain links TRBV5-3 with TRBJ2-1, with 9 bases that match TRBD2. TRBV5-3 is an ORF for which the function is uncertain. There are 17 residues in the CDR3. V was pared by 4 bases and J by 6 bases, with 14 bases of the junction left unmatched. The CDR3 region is CARSTEGGGTSINEQFF. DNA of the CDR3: TGTGCCAGAAGCACAGAAGGTGGGGGGACTAGCATCAATGAGCAGTTCTTC.

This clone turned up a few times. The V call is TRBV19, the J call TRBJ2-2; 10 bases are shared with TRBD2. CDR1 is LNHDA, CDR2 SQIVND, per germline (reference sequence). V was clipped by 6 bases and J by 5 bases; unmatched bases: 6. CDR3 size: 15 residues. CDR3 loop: CASSTSGINTGELFF. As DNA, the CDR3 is TGTGCCAGTAGCACTAGCGGGATAAATACCGGGGAGCTGTTTTTT.

CDR3 sequence (DNA): TGTGCCAGCAGTGACGGCCCCCAGAAGCCCCAGCATTTT. It specifies CASSDGPQKPQHF. J is TRBJ1-5 and V is TRBV6-4; D gene unclear. Germline V gene lookup returns CDR1 MRHNA and CDR2 SNTAGT. The CDR3 covers 13 residues. V lost 2 bases and J 8 bases, leaving 10 bases between the germline ends.

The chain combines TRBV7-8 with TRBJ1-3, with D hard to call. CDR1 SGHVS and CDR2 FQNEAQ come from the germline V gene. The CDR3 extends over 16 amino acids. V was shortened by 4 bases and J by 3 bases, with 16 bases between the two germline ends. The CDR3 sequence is CASSSPVGGSGNTIYF. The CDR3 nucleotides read TGTGCCAGCAGCTCTCCGGTTGGAGGGAGTGGAAACACCATATATTTT.

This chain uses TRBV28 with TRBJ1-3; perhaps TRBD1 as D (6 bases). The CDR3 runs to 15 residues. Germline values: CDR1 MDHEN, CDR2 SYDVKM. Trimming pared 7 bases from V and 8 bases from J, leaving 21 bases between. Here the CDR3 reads CASILRSGGRDTIYF. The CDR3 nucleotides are TGTGCCAGCATCCTAAGGTCGGGGGGCCGTGACACCATATATTTT.

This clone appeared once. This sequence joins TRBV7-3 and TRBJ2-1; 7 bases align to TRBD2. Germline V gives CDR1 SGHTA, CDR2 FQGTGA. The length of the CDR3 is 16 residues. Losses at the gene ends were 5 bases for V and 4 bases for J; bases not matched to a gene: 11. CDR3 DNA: TGTGCCAGCAGCCCCTTCGCTAGCGGAAGTTACAATGAGCAGTTCTTC. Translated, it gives CASSPFASGSYNEQFF.

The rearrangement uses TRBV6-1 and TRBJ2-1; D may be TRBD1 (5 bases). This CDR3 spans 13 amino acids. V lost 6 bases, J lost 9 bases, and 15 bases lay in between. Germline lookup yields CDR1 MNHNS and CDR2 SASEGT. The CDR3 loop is CASRDAGLGEQFF. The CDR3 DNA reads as TGTGCCAGCAGGGACGCAGGGTTGGGTGAGCAGTTCTTC.

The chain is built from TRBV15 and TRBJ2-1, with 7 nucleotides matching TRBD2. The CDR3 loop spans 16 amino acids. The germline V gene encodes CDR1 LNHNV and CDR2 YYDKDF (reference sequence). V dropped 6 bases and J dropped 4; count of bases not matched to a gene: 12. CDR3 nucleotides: TGTGCCACCAGGCCGGGGGGAGACAGATTATACAATGAGCAGTTCTTC. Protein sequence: CATRPGGDRLYNEQFF.

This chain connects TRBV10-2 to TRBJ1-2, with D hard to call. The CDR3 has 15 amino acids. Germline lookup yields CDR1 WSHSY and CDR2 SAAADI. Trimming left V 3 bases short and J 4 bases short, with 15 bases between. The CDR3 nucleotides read TGCGCCAGCAGTGATAATACGGGAGGTAGCTATGGCTACACCTTC. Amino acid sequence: CASSDNTGGSYGYTF.

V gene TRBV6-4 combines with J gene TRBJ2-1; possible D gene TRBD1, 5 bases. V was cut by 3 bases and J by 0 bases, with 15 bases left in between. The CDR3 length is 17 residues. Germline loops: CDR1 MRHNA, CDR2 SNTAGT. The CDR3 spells CASSDTVLRGSYNEQFF. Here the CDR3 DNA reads TGTGCCAGCAGTGATACGGTGCTAAGGGGCTCCTACAATGAGCAGTTCTTC.

CDR3 DNA sequence: TGTGCCAGCAGCTTCATCCTCGCCGGGACAGGAGTCTACGAGCAGTACTTC. Protein product: CASSFILAGTGVYEQYF. The V and J genes are TRBV7-8 and TRBJ2-7, with TRBD1 matching over 8 bases. This CDR3 comprises 17 residues. The V segment lost 3 bases and the J segment 3 bases; nucleotides outside the gene matches: 13. From germline, CDR1 is SGHVS and CDR2 FQNEAQ.

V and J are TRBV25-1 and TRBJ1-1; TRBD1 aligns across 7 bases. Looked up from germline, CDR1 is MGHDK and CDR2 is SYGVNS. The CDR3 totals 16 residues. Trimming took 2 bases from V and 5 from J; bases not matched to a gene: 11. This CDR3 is CASSEGGAGGKTEAFF. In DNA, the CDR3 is TGTGCCAGCAGTGAAGGGGGGGCAGGGGGGAAAACTGAAGCTTTCTTT. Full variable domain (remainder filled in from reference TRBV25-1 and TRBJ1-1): EADIYQTPRYLVIGTGKKITLECSQTMGHDKMYWYQQDPGMELHLIHYSYGVNSTEKGDLSSESTVSRIRTEHFPLTLESARPSHTSQYLCASSEGGAGGKTEAFFGQGTRLTVV.

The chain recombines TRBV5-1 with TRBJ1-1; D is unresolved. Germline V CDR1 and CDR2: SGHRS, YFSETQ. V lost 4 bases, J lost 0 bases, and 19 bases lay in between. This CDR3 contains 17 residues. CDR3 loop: CASSPGLSGAMNTEAFF. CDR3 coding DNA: TGCGCCAGCAGCCCCGGGTTGTCAGGAGCTATGAACACTGAAGCTTTCTTT.

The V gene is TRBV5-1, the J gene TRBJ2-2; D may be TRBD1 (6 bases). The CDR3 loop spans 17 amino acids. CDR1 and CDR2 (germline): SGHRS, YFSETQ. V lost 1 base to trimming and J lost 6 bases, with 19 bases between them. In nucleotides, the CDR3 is TGCGCCAGCAGCTTGACCCGGACAGTTACGGGCCCCGGGGAGCTGTTTTTT. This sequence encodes CASSLTRTVTGPGELFF.